The TCR beta chain under discussion was sequenced for a study of OX40 agonist ivuxolimab in advanced cancers. Study-level background: The eligibility criteria allowed prior anti-PD-1, anti-PD-L1 or anti-CTLA-4 therapy, and under 50% had some.

The table came from immunoSEQ multiplex PCR; TCRdb's copy has only in-frame clones and leaves some out. The sample contains about 100,000 clones, roughly 90% of which appear only once. Trimming at V came to 6 bases and at J to 2 bases, leaving 5 bases not matched to a gene. Germline V gene data show CDR1 as MDHEN and CDR2 as SYDVKM. This CDR3 has 15 amino acids. The chain couples TRBV28 to TRBJ2-7; 12 nucleotides align to TRBD2. Material: CD4+ or CD8+ T cells sorted from blood, obtained in a trial of the OX40 agonist ivuxolimab. The receptor comes from an adult with an advanced solid tumor such as melanoma, head and neck, liver or kidney cancer. Here the CDR3 DNA reads TGTGCCAGCAGCCCCTGGACTAGCGGGGCCTACGAGCAGTACTTC. Its translation is CASSPWTSGAYEQYF.